This TCR beta chain was found in a study of blood T cell repertoires in COVID-19. Overall study context: Sample material is recorded as cDNA or gDNA derived from T cells, B-cell-depleted T cells, or PBMCs.

Germline CDR1 and CDR2: LNHDA and SQIVND (reference sequence). CDR3 length equals 15 residues. V dropped 5 bases and J dropped 4 bases, with 15 bases sitting between them. As handled by the study authors: Amplification of reference gene primers was used by the study to estimate nucleated cell counts. Clones were read by immunoSEQ multiplex PCR, and TCRdb kept only the in-frame ones, dropping some. The V and J calls and the clone size are those of that table, but D and trimming were determined from the DNA. The table records 280,000 or so clones, 80% to 90% of them present only once. Allocation to cohorts depended on clinical history reported by the participants. This clone showed up just a few times.

Sequenced material: PBMCs or T cells enriched from blood (not recorded which). This receptor was taken from a man younger than 45 who had recovered from COVID-19. The genes are TRBV19 and TRBJ2-1; D gene uncertain. The CDR3 coding sequence is TGTGCCAGTAGTGTGGTTTCGAGCGTTTACAATGAGCAGTTCTTC. It codes for CASSVVSSVYNEQFF.